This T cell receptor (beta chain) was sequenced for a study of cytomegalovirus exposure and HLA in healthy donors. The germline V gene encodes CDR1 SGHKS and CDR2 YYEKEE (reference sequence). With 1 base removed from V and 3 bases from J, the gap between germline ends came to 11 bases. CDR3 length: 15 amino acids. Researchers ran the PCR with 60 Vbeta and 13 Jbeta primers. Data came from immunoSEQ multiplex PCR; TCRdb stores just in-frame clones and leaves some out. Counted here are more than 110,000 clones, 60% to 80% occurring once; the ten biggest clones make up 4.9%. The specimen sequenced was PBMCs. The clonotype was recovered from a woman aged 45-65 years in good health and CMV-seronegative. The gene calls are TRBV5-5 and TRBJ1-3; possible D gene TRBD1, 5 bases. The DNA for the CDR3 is TGTGCCAGCAGCTTGTACCTCCAGGGTGGAAACACCATATATTTT. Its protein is CASSLYLQGGNTIYF.